Listed below are T cell receptor beta chains from one sample, sequenced in a study of cytomegalovirus exposure and HLA in healthy donors. Profiling relied on immunoSEQ multiplex PCR, and the TCRdb table lists in-frame clones only, not all of them. Of 150,000 to 200,000 clones in the sample, roughly 80% were seen once. The specimen was PBMCs. The receptors stem from a boy aged 5-17 years in good health and CMV-seronegative. CDR3s include the opening cysteine and the closing phenylalanine or tryptophan. Fields, in order: clone size, V gene, D gene, J gene, CDR3 DNA, CDR3 protein. The D gene is left open where the match is weak. Clone size is given for some rows only: seen once, a few or many times, or a class if the clone is expanded.

>.|TRBV5-1|.|TRBJ1-1
TGCGCCAGCAGCTTGGGCGCCCTGAACACTGAAGCTTTCTTT
CASSLGALNTEAFF
>.|TRBV27|TRBD2|TRBJ2-7
TGTGCCAGCGGGCTACCGGGACTAGCGGGGTCCTACGAGCAGTACTTC
CASGLPGLAGSYEQYF
>once|TRBV13|TRBD1|TRBJ1-3
TGTGCCAGCAGCTCCCGGGACAGGGGTCTCCGATCTGGAAACACCATATATTTT
CASSSRDRGLRSGNTIYF
>.|TRBV29-1|.|TRBJ2-3
TGCAGCGTTGGTCGGGGGTCCACAGATACGCAGTATTTT
CSVGRGSTDTQYF
>.|TRBV9|TRBD1|TRBJ1-1
TGTGCCAGCAGCGTCGGGGCAGGGGGCTTCGCTGAAGCTTTCTTT
CASSVGAGGFAEAFF
>.|TRBV28|.|TRBJ1-4
TGTGCCAGCAGTCCCCCGGGGGGTAATGAAAAACTGTTTTTT
CASSPPGGNEKLFF
>.|TRBV28|.|TRBJ1-3
TGTGCCAGCAGTTCAGGGTTCGCCATATATTTT
CASSSGFAIYF
>.|TRBV5-4|TRBD1|TRBJ2-5
TGTGCCAGCAGCTTTCGGACAGGAAAAGAGACCCAGTACTTC
CASSFRTGKETQYF
>.|TRBV5-8|.|TRBJ1-5
TGTGCCAGCAGCGTATCTGTTGTAGCCCAGCATTTT
CASSVSVVAQHF
>.|TRBV27|TRBD1|TRBJ1-2
TGTGCCAGCAGTTTATCCACAGGGGGCTATGGCTACACCTTC
CASSLSTGGYGYTF
>.|TRBV6-5|.|TRBJ1-1
TGTGCCAGCAGACCCCAGGGTTGGAACACTGAAGCTTTCTTT
CASRPQGWNTEAFF
>once|TRBV5-8|TRBD1|TRBJ2-7
TGTGCCAGCAGTCTGGGACAGGGAGCCTACGAGCAGTACTTC
CASSLGQGAYEQYF
>.|TRBV2|.|TRBJ1-4
TGTGCCAGCAGTGATGTCGGGAGGACTAATGAAAAACTGTTTTTT
CASSDVGRTNEKLFF
>once|TRBV27|TRBD2|TRBJ2-7
TGTGCCAGCAGCCCCGGGAGGTTCGGGCAGTACTTC
CASSPGRFGQYF
>.|TRBV30|.|TRBJ1-2
TGTGCGCACAGGGAGATAGGAAACTATGGCTACACCTTC
CAHREIGNYGYTF
>.|TRBV19|.|TRBJ2-2
TGTGCCAGTAGTATGCCGGGGAGGCAGATTATGAACACCGGGGAGCTGTTTTTT
CASSMPGRQIMNTGELFF
>.|TRBV5-6|.|TRBJ2-4
TGTGCCAGCAGCTGGATCGGTCGGGAAGCCAAAAACATTCAGTACTTC
CASSWIGREAKNIQYF
>.|TRBV2|.|TRBJ2-2
TGTGCCAGCAGATACGACAGCCTAAACACCGGGGAGCTGTTTTTT
CASRYDSLNTGELFF
>once|TRBV11-2|.|TRBJ2-3
TGTGCCAGCAGCTTAGACTATACGCAGTATTTT
CASSLDYTQYF
>.|TRBV4-3|TRBD2|TRBJ2-7
TGCGCCAGCAGCTTATCTGGGGGCGGGGGGTCCTACGAGCAGTACTTC
CASSLSGGGGSYEQYF
>.|TRBV6-5|.|TRBJ2-5
TGTGCCAGCAGTTCGACCCTAGCGCGGGAGACCCAGTACTTC
CASSSTLARETQYF
>.|TRBV19|.|TRBJ1-1
TGTGCCAGTAGTATAGGGGCTCAGACTGAAGCTTTCTTT
CASSIGAQTEAFF
>.|TRBV4-1|TRBD2|TRBJ2-1
TGCGCCAGCAGCCAAGTATGGACTAGCGGGGGGCGGAGTGAGCAGTTCTTC
CASSQVWTSGGRSEQFF
>.|TRBV6-5|TRBD1|TRBJ2-7
TGTGCCAGCAGTGTCACAGGGGGCTACGAGCAGTACTTC
CASSVTGGYEQYF
>.|TRBV7-3|TRBD2|TRBJ2-7
TGTGCCAGCAGCTTAACGGGAGGGAGAACGCCCTACGAGCAGTACTTC
CASSLTGGRTPYEQYF
>.|TRBV7-7|.|TRBJ2-3
TGTGCTAGCAGCTTAGGGGGGCTCACAGATACGCAGTATTTT
CASSLGGLTDTQYF
>.|TRBV6-6|.|TRBJ1-1
TGTGCCAGCATTCCCAGGGAGGGAGGAACTGAAGCTTTCTTT
CASIPREGGTEAFF
>.|TRBV5-4|.|TRBJ1-2
TGTGCCAGCAGCTCAGGCTTGGGACTGACCTATGGCTACACCTTC
CASSSGLGLTYGYTF
>.|TRBV5-1|TRBD2|TRBJ2-7
TGCGCCAGCAGCGCGCTAGCGGGAAAGTCCTACGAGCAGTACTTC
CASSALAGKSYEQYF
>.|TRBV9|.|TRBJ2-2
TGTGCCAGCACAATAGCCGGGACCGGGGAGCTGTTTTTT
CASTIAGTGELFF
>.|TRBV7-9|.|TRBJ2-1
TGTGCCAGCAGCGCAACAGCATACGAGCAGTTCTTC
CASSATAYEQFF
>.|TRBV4-1|TRBD1|TRBJ1-2
TGCGCCAGCAGCCAAGTTCAGACAGGGACGTATGGCTACACCTTC
CASSQVQTGTYGYTF
>.|TRBV5-6|.|TRBJ2-5
TGTGCCAGCAGCTTTGGCCCGACAGGCCAAGAGACCCAGTACTTC
CASSFGPTGQETQYF
>.|TRBV25-1|TRBD1|TRBJ2-7
TGTGCCAGCAGTGAAAGTAGGGACAGGCACTACGAGCAGTACTTC
CASSESRDRHYEQYF
>.|TRBV19|TRBD1|TRBJ2-5
TGTGCCAGTAGCACCCGCGGAACAGGGGGCTGGGGAGAGACCCAGTACTTC
CASSTRGTGGWGETQYF
>.|TRBV7-8|.|TRBJ1-1
TGTGCCAGCAGCGGTACGCGGCTCGACTCGAACACTGAAGCTTTCTTT
CASSGTRLDSNTEAFF
>.|TRBV25-1|TRBD1|TRBJ1-2
TGTGCCAGCAGTCCACCAACCCGGGACAGAGATGGCTACACCTTC
CASSPPTRDRDGYTF
>once|TRBV7-9|.|TRBJ1-2
TGTTCCAGCAGCTTAGACGTTTGGCCAGATGGCTACACCTTC
CSSSLDVWPDGYTF
>.|TRBV19|.|TRBJ1-5
TGTGCCAGTAGTATCCCACAGATAGGGCCCCAGCATTTT
CASSIPQIGPQHF
>.|TRBV29-1|.|TRBJ2-5
TGCAGCGCTTGGGGGGGCAGGGGACTGCCAAAGGAAGAGACCCAGTACTTC
CSAWGGRGLPKEETQYF
>few|TRBV6-7|TRBD2|TRBJ2-2
TGTGCCAGCAGCCCCCCGGTGGGACTAGCGGCGAACACCGGGGAGCTGTTTTTT
CASSPPVGLAANTGELFF